These 4 T cell receptor beta chains originate from one sample sequenced in a study of cytomegalovirus exposure and HLA in healthy donors. The PCR made use of 60 Vbeta and 13 Jbeta primers. Some clones are missing from TCRdb's copy, which holds only in-frame ones; the method was immunoSEQ multiplex PCR. The sample's table shows some 150,000 clones. The sample taken for sequencing was PBMCs. The source is a young woman in good health and CMV-seropositive.

This chain joins TRBV5-1 and TRBJ2-5; possible D gene TRBD2, 6 bases. This CDR3 comprises 16 residues. CDR1 is SGHRS, CDR2 YFSETQ, per germline. V lost 0 bases and J 0 bases, leaving 12 bases between the germline ends. In nucleotides, the CDR3 is TGCGCCAGCAGCTTGGGTTCTAGCGACTACCAAGAGACCCAGTACTTC. Translated: CASSLGSSDYQETQYF. Based on the CDR3 plus reference TRBV5-1 and TRBJ2-5, the full variable domain is KAGVTQTPRYLIKTRGQQVTLSCSPISGHRSVSWYQQTPGQGLQFLFEYFSETQRNKGNFPGRFSGRQFSNSRSEMNVSTLELGDSALYLCASSLGSSDYQETQYFGPGTRLLVL.

The rearrangement joins TRBV6-5 to TRBJ2-3; TRBD1 is a possible D gene (6 bases). Germline CDR1 MNHEY, CDR2 SVGAGI. CDR3 length equals 15 residues. Trimming cost V 6 bases and J 0 bases, with 13 bases left between them. In nucleotides, the CDR3 is TGTGCCAGCAGCCCAGGGGCGTATAGCACAGATACGCAGTATTTT. This encodes CASSPGAYSTDTQYF.

CDR3 protein: CASSLATQGQGYPYEQYF. The DNA for the CDR3 is TGTGCCAGCAGCTTAGCAACACAGGGACAGGGGTACCCCTACGAGCAGTACTTC. The chain couples TRBV7-6 to TRBJ2-7; the match to TRBD1 covers 10 bases. The CDR3 contains 18 residues. Germline V lookup: CDR1 SGHVS, CDR2 FNYEAQ. After removal of 0 bases from V and 2 bases from J, the junction contained 10 bases not matched to a gene.

The chain employs TRBV5-1 and TRBJ1-5, with TRBD1 identical over 7 bases. J lost 7 bases, V lost 2 bases, and 6 bases had no gene match. The CDR3 totals 14 residues. The germline CDR1 and CDR2 sequences are SGHRS and YFSETQ. The CDR3 loop reads CASSLQGIGQPQHF. DNA of the CDR3: TGCGCCAGCAGCTTACAGGGGATAGGGCAGCCCCAGCATTTT.